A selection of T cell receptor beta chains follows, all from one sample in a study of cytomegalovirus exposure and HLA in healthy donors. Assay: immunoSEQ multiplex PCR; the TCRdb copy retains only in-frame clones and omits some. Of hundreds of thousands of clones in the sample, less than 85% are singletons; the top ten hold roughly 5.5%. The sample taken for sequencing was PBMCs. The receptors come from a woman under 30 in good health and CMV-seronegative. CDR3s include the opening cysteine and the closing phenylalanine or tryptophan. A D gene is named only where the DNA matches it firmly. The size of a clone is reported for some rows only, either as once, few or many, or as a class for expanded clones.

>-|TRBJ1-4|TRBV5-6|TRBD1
CASTTGEAEKLFF
TGTGCCAGCACGACAGGGGAGGCTGAAAAACTGTTTTTT
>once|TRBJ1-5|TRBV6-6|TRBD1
CASRDRVVRSNQPQHF
TGTGCCAGCAGAGACAGGGTCGTTAGGAGCAATCAGCCCCAGCATTTT
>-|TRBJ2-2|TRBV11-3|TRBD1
CASSLSGQGWGGELFF
TGTGCCAGCAGCCTCTCGGGACAGGGGTGGGGCGGGGAGCTGTTTTTT
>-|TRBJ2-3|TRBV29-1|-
CSVSQGRDTQYF
TGCAGCGTTAGTCAGGGGAGAGATACGCAGTATTTT
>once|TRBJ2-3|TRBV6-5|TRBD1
CASSETGGHTDTQYF
TGTGCCAGCAGCGAGACAGGGGGCCACACGGATACGCAGTATTTT
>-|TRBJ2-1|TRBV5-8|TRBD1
CASSARDRGWNEQFF
TGTGCCAGCAGCGCCAGGGACAGGGGTTGGAATGAGCAGTTCTTC
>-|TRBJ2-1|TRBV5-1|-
CASSLGSANNEQFF
TGCGCCAGCAGCTTAGGATCGGCAAACAATGAGCAGTTCTTC
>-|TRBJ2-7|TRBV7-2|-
CASSLGARAYEQYF
TGTGCCAGCAGCTTAGGCGCGCGGGCCTACGAGCAGTACTTC
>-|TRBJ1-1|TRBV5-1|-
CASSLEKGRATEAFF
TGCGCCAGCAGCTTGGAGAAGGGAAGGGCCACTGAAGCTTTCTTT
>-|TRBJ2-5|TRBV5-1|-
CASSFGVLETQYF
TGCGCCAGCAGCTTTGGGGTGCTCGAGACCCAGTACTTC
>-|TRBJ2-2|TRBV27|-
CASSPGPYTGELFF
TGTGCCAGCAGCCCCGGGCCATACACCGGGGAGCTGTTTTTT